This entry lists 19 T cell receptor beta chains sequenced from one sample in a study of T cell repertoires in aging, cancer and after chemotherapy. TRB rearrangements spanning V, D and J were amplified using mixed TRB-A/B primers. TCRdb re-derived calls from the multiplex PCR reads in MiXCR, one entry per CDR3 protein. The table lists about 8,600 distinct CDR3 sequences, around 25% of them singletons. The template was genomic DNA from peripheral blood, not RNA. Input material: blood. The origin of the receptors is a human donor with a blood cancer.

CDR3: CASSTGTSVQYF. Here the CDR3 DNA reads TGTGCCAGCAGCACCGGGACTAGCGTACAGTACTTC. This chain connects TRBV7-9 to TRBJ2-5, with 10 bases that match TRBD2. In germline, CDR1 is SEHNR, CDR2 FQNEAQ (reference sequence). The length of the CDR3 is 12 residues. Trimming at V came to 5 bases and at J to 11 bases, leaving 5 bases not matched to a gene.

This sequence joins TRBV4-3 and TRBJ2-1, with a tentative D call TRBD2 (5 bases). The CDR3 loop spans 13 amino acids. Germline V gene sequence: CDR1 LGHNA, CDR2 YSLEER. Deletions cut 3 bases from V and 4 bases from J, with 7 bases between. The CDR3 DNA is TGCGCCAGCAGCCAGGACTCGTACAATGAGCAGTTCTTC. It is translated as CASSQDSYNEQFF.

This clonotype has a handful of counts. V is TRBV5-4 and J is TRBJ2-3; 16 positions agree with TRBD2. Germline V CDR1 and CDR2: SGHNT, YYREEE (reference sequence). The CDR3 runs 18 residues. Trimming cost V 5 bases and J 1 base; bases outside gene matches: 7. The CDR3 is CASSFGTSGRGGTDTQYF. CDR3 bases: TGTGCCAGCAGTTTCGGGACTAGCGGGAGGGGAGGCACAGATACGCAGTATTTT.

This clonotype was observed a handful of times. This chain connects TRBV28 to TRBJ1-2; 9 nucleotides line up with TRBD1. Germline CDR1 reads MDHEN; CDR2 reads SYDVKM. The CDR3 length is 15 residues. V lost 5 bases to trimming and J lost 6 bases; unmatched junction nucleotides: 10. The CDR3 DNA is TGTGCCAGCAGTACCTCCCCGACAGGGGGGGATGGCTACACCTTC. This translates into CASSTSPTGGDGYTF.

The V call is TRBV20-1, the J call TRBJ1-2; D not resolved. The germline V and J ends were trimmed by 0 bases and 0 bases, with 8 bases remaining between them. This CDR3 contains 14 residues. CDR1 is DFQATT, CDR2 SNEGSKA, per germline (reference sequence). The DNA of the CDR3 is TGCAGTGCTAGAGATCTCGCAGCTAACTATGGCTACACCTTC. This encodes CSARDLAANYGYTF.

The V gene is TRBV7-2, the J gene TRBJ1-2; no firm D call. Trimming removed 1 base from V and 1 base from J, with 7 bases in between. The CDR3 contains 14 residues. The V gene's germline CDR1 is SGHTA and CDR2 FQGNSA. The CDR3 loop is CASSLGGLNYGYTF. The CDR3 region has the DNA TGTGCCAGCAGCTTAGGTGGCCTTAACTATGGCTACACCTTC.

The J gene is TRBJ2-1, the V gene TRBV6-5; 9 positions agree with TRBD2. CDR3 length equals 13 residues. Losses at the gene ends were 6 bases for V and 8 bases for J; bases not matched to a gene: 5. Germline values: CDR1 MNHEY, CDR2 SVGAGI. The CDR3 protein is CASRDSGSDEQFF. The CDR3 coding sequence is TGTGCCAGCAGAGATAGCGGGAGTGATGAGCAGTTCTTC.

Note on this clonotype: This may be a read error, as it is one base from a much larger clone. This chain uses TRBV5-3 with TRBJ1-2; a possible D gene is TRBD1 (5 bases). TRBV5-3 is given ORF status, its function remaining uncertain. This CDR3 has 14 amino acids. Trimming removed 4 bases from V and 5 bases from J, with 15 bases in between. This chain's CDR3 is CARSGRDGLYGYTF. In nucleotides, the CDR3 is TGTGCCAGAAGCGGCCGGGACGGACTATATGGCTACACCTTC.

This clonotype showed up just a few times. The rearrangement links TRBV5-1 to TRBJ1-6; no clear D gene. The V gene's germline CDR1 is SGHRS and CDR2 YFSETQ. The CDR3 has 15 amino acids. With 4 bases removed from V and 2 bases from J, the gap between germline ends came to 10 bases. The CDR3 bases are TGCGCCAGCAGCGCGGGCTCTACCTATAATTCACCCCTCCACTTT. Residues: CASSAGSTYNSPLHF.

In the case of this clonotype: This may be a read error, as it is one base from a much larger clone. The chain employs TRBV30 and TRBJ2-7, with 15 positions matching TRBD2. This CDR3 spans 17 amino acids. Losses at the gene ends were 4 bases for V and 9 bases for J; bases not matched to a gene: 16. CDR1 and CDR2 (germline): GTSNPN, SVGIG (reference sequence). CDR3 in DNA: TGTGCCTGGAATTCCAGGACTAGCGGGAGGGCCGCTGGGGGGCAGTACTTC. Protein: CAWNSRTSGRAAGGQYF.

Judged by abundance, this clonotype is medium-sized (0.01 to 0.1%). The chain employs TRBV11-1 and TRBJ2-1; 8 bases agree with TRBD1. The CDR3 extends over 15 amino acids. The trim removed 5 bases at V and 9 bases at J, leaving 12 bases unmatched. Germline assignment: CDR1 SGHAT and CDR2 FQDESV (reference sequence). The CDR3 sequence is CASSPDRGVSGEQFF. CDR3 in DNA: TGTGCCAGCAGCCCTGACAGGGGCGTCAGTGGTGAGCAGTTCTTC.

J is TRBJ2-1 and V is TRBV20-1; the D gene is possibly TRBD2 (7 bases). The V gene's germline CDR1 is DFQATT and CDR2 SNEGSKA (reference sequence). CDR3 size: 14 residues. V lost 3 bases to trimming and J lost 6 bases, with 15 bases between them. CDR3 amino acids: CSARVGGPSNEQFF. CDR3 DNA sequence: TGCAGTGCTAGGGTCGGGGGGCCCAGCAATGAGCAGTTCTTC.

In its sample, this clonotype was seen a few times. The rearrangement uses TRBV7-9 and TRBJ2-3; D is possibly TRBD1 (5 bases). This CDR3 region has 15 residues. The germline gives CDR1 SEHNR, CDR2 FQNEAQ (reference sequence). Trimming shortened V by 4 bases and J by 6 bases, and 17 bases separated the two germline ends. The CDR3 is CASSSPTRQFDTQYF. CDR3 sequence (DNA): TGTGCCAGCAGCTCCCCGACCCGACAGTTCGATACGCAGTATTTT.

The rearrangement links TRBV6-1 to TRBJ2-2; 10 bases map to TRBD1. CDR1 is MNHNS, CDR2 SASEGT, per germline. The J segment lost 9 bases and the V segment lost 5 bases, leaving 6 bases of the junction unmatched. This CDR3 has 14 amino acids. Here the CDR3 reads CASSPGQGLRELFF. DNA of the CDR3: TGTGCCAGCAGTCCGGGACAGGGGTTAAGGGAGCTGTTTTTT.

This clonotype was found a few times. The V gene is TRBV2, the J gene TRBJ2-3; D perhaps matches TRBD1 (6 bases). V dropped 5 bases and J dropped 2 bases, with 11 bases sitting between them. Germline-derived CDR1 and CDR2 are SNHLY and FYNNEI. There are 14 residues in the CDR3. CDR3 sequence: CASSRRDTTDTQYF. CDR3 DNA: TGTGCCAGCAGTAGACGGGACACCACAGATACGCAGTATTTT.

This clonotype is medium-sized within its sample. This chain uses TRBV27 with TRBJ2-7, with D hard to call. The V and J ends lost 2 bases and 3 bases respectively, with 8 bases between them. The CDR3 sequence is 13 residues long. Per germline, CDR1 MNHEY and CDR2 SMNVEV (reference sequence). The CDR3 is CASSLDSSYEQYF. DNA for the CDR3: TGTGCCAGCAGTTTAGATTCCAGCTACGAGCAGTACTTC.

The rearrangement uses TRBV11-2 and TRBJ2-3, with D possibly called TRBD1 or TRBD2 (5 bases each). V dropped 5 bases and J dropped 1 base, with 10 bases sitting between them. Per the germline V gene, CDR1 is SGHAT and CDR2 is FQNNGV. CDR3 length: 14 residues. CDR3 DNA: TGTGCCAGCAGCACCGGGACCGGCACAGATACGCAGTATTTT. Amino acid sequence: CASSTGTGTDTQYF.

By share of the sample, this clonotype is medium-sized. The chain has TRBV6-2 or TRBV6-3 and TRBJ2-5, with TRBD1 identical over 9 bases. The CDR3 covers 18 residues. Per germline, CDR1 MNHEY and CDR2 SVGEGT. The junction had 16 bases not matched to a gene; V was cut back by 4 bases and J by 4 bases. The CDR3 sequence: CASSLLQGTGNGGETQYF. The CDR3 coding sequence is TGTGCCAGCAGTTTGCTCCAGGGGACAGGGAATGGGGGAGAGACCCAGTACTTC.

This clonotype is categorized as medium-sized. V and J are TRBV5-4 and TRBJ1-6; 7 bases map to TRBD1. The V gene end was trimmed by 0 bases and the J gene end by 13 bases; junction bases not matched to a gene: 1. The CDR3 has 12 amino acids. In germline, CDR1 is SGHNT, CDR2 YYREEE (reference sequence). The CDR3 protein is CASSLDRGPLHF. For the CDR3, the DNA is TGTGCCAGCAGCTTGGACAGGGGTCCCCTCCACTTT. Using reference TRBV5-4 and TRBJ1-6 for the parts outside the CDR3, the full variable domain is ETGVTQSPTHLIKTRGQQVTLRCSSQSGHNTVSWYQQALGQGPQFIFQYYREEENGRGNFPPRFSGLQFPNYSSELNVNALELDDSALYLCASSLDRGPLHFGNGTRLTVT.